The rows below give T cell receptor beta chains drawn from one sample of a study of blood T cell repertoires in COVID-19. The method was immunoSEQ multiplex PCR; TCRdb's version includes in-frame clones alone and lacks a portion of them. This table has 180,000 or so clones, more than 70% appearing once. Input material: peripheral blood. These receptors came from a person aged 70 to 79 with COVID-19, enrolled during active disease. Each CDR3 is given with its conserved first and last residue. Fields, in order: D gene, clone size, J gene, V gene, CDR3 DNA, CDR3 protein. D genes are given only for firm matches. Clone size is given for some rows only: seen once, a few or many times, or a class if the clone is expanded.

D gene: .
clone size: .
J gene: TRBJ1-2
V gene: TRBV19
CDR3 DNA: TGTGCCAGTACAGAGGGCCAAAACTATGGCTACACCTTC
CDR3 protein: CASTEGQNYGYTF

D gene: TRBD1
clone size: once
J gene: TRBJ1-6
V gene: TRBV9
CDR3 DNA: TGTGCCAGCAGCCAGCAGGGGGGTAATTCACCCCTCCACTTT
CDR3 protein: CASSQQGGNSPLHF

D gene: TRBD1
clone size: few
J gene: TRBJ2-7
V gene: TRBV5-5
CDR3 DNA: TGTGCCAGCAGCTTAAACCGGGACAGGGGGTACGAGCAGTACTTC
CDR3 protein: CASSLNRDRGYEQYF

D gene: .
clone size: .
J gene: TRBJ1-2
V gene: TRBV5-4
CDR3 DNA: TGTGCCAGCAGCTTGTTAGGAGTCAACTATGGCTACACCTTC
CDR3 protein: CASSLLGVNYGYTF

D gene: TRBD2
clone size: .
J gene: TRBJ2-2
V gene: TRBV28
CDR3 DNA: TGTGCCAGCAATTCCCCGGGACTAGCGGGGGCCGGGGAGCTGTTTTTT
CDR3 protein: CASNSPGLAGAGELFF

D gene: .
clone size: .
J gene: TRBJ2-7
V gene: TRBV7-3
CDR3 DNA: TGTGCCAGCAGCTTAAATGGATGGCAGGCAGAAGAGCAGTACTTC
CDR3 protein: CASSLNGWQAEEQYF

D gene: .
clone size: once
J gene: TRBJ1-3
V gene: TRBV5-6
CDR3 DNA: TGTGCCAGCAGCTTTACTAACAACAGAAACACCATATATTTT
CDR3 protein: CASSFTNNRNTIYF

D gene: .
clone size: .
J gene: TRBJ2-1
V gene: TRBV9
CDR3 DNA: TGTGCCAGCAGCGAGAGCGGCTCCTACAATGAGCAGTTCTTC
CDR3 protein: CASSESGSYNEQFF

D gene: .
clone size: .
J gene: TRBJ2-2
V gene: TRBV9
CDR3 DNA: TGTGCCAGCAGCGTAAAACAGTACACCGGGGAGCTGTTTTTT
CDR3 protein: CASSVKQYTGELFF

D gene: TRBD1
clone size: .
J gene: TRBJ2-3
V gene: TRBV5-6
CDR3 DNA: TGTGCCAGCAGCCACCGACAGGGCATAGATACGCAGTATTTT
CDR3 protein: CASSHRQGIDTQYF

D gene: TRBD1
clone size: .
J gene: TRBJ1-4
V gene: TRBV19
CDR3 DNA: TGTGCCAGTAGCGCCACAGGGGGCCCTTGGACTAATGAAAAACTGTTTTTT
CDR3 protein: CASSATGGPWTNEKLFF

D gene: .
clone size: .
J gene: TRBJ1-3
V gene: TRBV5-4
CDR3 DNA: TGTGCCAGCAGCTTGGTCGGCTCTGGAAACACCATATATTTT
CDR3 protein: CASSLVGSGNTIYF

D gene: TRBD1
clone size: .
J gene: TRBJ2-6
V gene: TRBV6-6
CDR3 DNA: TGTGCCAGCAGTCATTCCGACAGGGGGATCGCTGGGGCCAACGTCCTGACTTTC
CDR3 protein: CASSHSDRGIAGANVLTF

D gene: TRBD2
clone size: once
J gene: TRBJ2-7
V gene: TRBV14
CDR3 DNA: TGTGCCAGCAGCCAAGATTTTGCTAGCGGAAGCGCCGAGCAGTACTTC
CDR3 protein: CASSQDFASGSAEQYF

D gene: .
clone size: .
J gene: TRBJ1-2
V gene: TRBV5-1
CDR3 DNA: TGCGCCAGCAGCACGAGCTCTAACTATGGCTACACCTTC
CDR3 protein: CASSTSSNYGYTF

D gene: .
clone size: once
J gene: TRBJ2-5
V gene: TRBV7-9
CDR3 DNA: TGTGCCAGCAGCGCAGAGGGTGGATCGGAGACCCAGTACTTC
CDR3 protein: CASSAEGGSETQYF

D gene: .
clone size: .
J gene: TRBJ2-3
V gene: TRBV5-1
CDR3 DNA: TGCGCCAGCAGCTTGGGCGGGTCCCCAACGGATACGCAGTATTTT
CDR3 protein: CASSLGGSPTDTQYF

D gene: TRBD2
clone size: .
J gene: TRBJ2-1
V gene: TRBV24-1
CDR3 DNA: TGTGCCACCAGTGATCCCGGACTAGCGGGACTCAATGAGCAGTTCTTC
CDR3 protein: CATSDPGLAGLNEQFF

D gene: TRBD2
clone size: .
J gene: TRBJ2-3
V gene: TRBV6-1
CDR3 DNA: TGTGCCAGCAGTGGAAGAAAAAGCGGGAACACAGATACGCAGTATTTT
CDR3 protein: CASSGRKSGNTDTQYF

D gene: .
clone size: once
J gene: TRBJ1-1
V gene: TRBV12-3/TRBV12-4
CDR3 DNA: TGTGCCAGCAGTTTTCGGGGTGGCACTGAAGCTTTCTTT
CDR3 protein: CASSFRGGTEAFF

D gene: TRBD2
clone size: .
J gene: TRBJ2-2
V gene: TRBV14
CDR3 DNA: TGTGCCAGCAGCCAATTAGCCCTAGCGGCCGGGGAGCTGTTTTTT
CDR3 protein: CASSQLALAAGELFF

D gene: .
clone size: .
J gene: TRBJ2-7
V gene: TRBV28
CDR3 DNA: TGTGCCAGCAGTTTTAGCCTCGACCCCGACGAGCAGTACTTC
CDR3 protein: CASSFSLDPDEQYF

D gene: TRBD1
clone size: .
J gene: TRBJ1-6
V gene: TRBV30
CDR3 DNA: TGTGCCTGGAGTGTTTCAGGGGGCAGGTATAATTCACCCCTCCACTTT
CDR3 protein: CAWSVSGGRYNSPLHF